The entry that follows covers one TCR beta chain sequence. Generated by immunoSEQ multiplex PCR, the TCRdb table keeps only in-frame clones and is missing some. Among approximately 760,000 clones listed, 80% to 90% were seen once. These data are taken from a study of shared T cell receptors in the human thymus. The same specimen was also included in a second study, on human thymus T cells.

This clonotype was obtained from a girl under three years old with a congenital heart defect. Material for sequencing was thymocytes.

The CDR3 sequence: CASRPGPAGVPPYNEQFF. CDR3 in DNA: TGTGCCAGCAGACCTGGCCCAGCGGGGGTCCCACCTTACAATGAGCAGTTCTTC. The rearrangement joins TRBV27 to TRBJ2-1, with 8 nucleotides matching TRBD2. This CDR3 spans 18 amino acids. The V gene end was trimmed by 6 bases and the J gene end by 4 bases; junction bases not matched to a gene: 17. The germline V gene has CDR1 MNHEY and CDR2 SMNVEV (reference sequence).